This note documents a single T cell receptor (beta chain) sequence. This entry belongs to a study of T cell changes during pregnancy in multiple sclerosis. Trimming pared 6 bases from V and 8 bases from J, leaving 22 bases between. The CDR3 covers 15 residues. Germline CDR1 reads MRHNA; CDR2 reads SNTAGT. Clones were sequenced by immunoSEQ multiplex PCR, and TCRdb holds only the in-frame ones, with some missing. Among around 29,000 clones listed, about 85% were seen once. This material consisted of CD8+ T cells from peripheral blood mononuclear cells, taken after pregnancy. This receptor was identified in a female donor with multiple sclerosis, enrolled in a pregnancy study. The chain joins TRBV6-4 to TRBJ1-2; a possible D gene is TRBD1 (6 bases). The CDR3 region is CASRTPGQAYVGYTF. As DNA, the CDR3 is TGTGCCAGCAGGACGCCGGGACAAGCTTATGTCGGCTACACCTTC.